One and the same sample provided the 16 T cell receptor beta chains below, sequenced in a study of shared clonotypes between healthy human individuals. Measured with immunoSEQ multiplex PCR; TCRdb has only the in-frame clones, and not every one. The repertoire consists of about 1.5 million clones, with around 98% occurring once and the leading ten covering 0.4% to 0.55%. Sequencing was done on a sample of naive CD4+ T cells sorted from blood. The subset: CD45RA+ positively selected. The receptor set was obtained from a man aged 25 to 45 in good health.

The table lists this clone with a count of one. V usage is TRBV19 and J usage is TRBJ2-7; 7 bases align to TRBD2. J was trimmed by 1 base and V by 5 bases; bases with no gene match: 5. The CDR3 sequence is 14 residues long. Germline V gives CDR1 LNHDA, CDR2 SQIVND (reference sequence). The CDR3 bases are TGTGCCAGTAGTCCCTGGGAGGGTTCCTACGAGCAGTACTTC. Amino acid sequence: CASSPWEGSYEQYF.

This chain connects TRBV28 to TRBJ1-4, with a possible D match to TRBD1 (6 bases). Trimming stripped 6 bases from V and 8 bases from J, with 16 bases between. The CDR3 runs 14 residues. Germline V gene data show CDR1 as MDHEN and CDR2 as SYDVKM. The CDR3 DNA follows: TGTGCCAGCAGCCGGGACATCTCGGGGGAAAAACTGTTTTTT. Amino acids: CASSRDISGEKLFF. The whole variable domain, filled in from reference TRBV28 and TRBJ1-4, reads DVKVTQSSRYLVKRTGEKVFLECVQDMDHENMFWYRQDPGLGLRLIYFSYDVKMKEKGDIPEGYSVSREKKERFSLILESASTNQTSMYLCASSRDISGEKLFFGSGTQLSVL.

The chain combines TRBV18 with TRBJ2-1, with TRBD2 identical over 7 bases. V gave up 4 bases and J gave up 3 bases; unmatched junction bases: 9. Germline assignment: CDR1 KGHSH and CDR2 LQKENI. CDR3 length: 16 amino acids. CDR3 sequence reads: CASSREAGTIYNEQFF. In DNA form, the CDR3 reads TGTGCCAGCTCACGGGAAGCGGGAACCATCTACAATGAGCAGTTCTTC.

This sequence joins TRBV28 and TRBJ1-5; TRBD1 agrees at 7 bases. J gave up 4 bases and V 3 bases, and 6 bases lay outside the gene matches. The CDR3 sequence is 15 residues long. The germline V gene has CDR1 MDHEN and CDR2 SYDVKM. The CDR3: CASSFRRGMNQPQHF. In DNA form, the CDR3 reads TGTGCCAGCAGTTTTCGCAGGGGGATGAATCAGCCCCAGCATTTT.

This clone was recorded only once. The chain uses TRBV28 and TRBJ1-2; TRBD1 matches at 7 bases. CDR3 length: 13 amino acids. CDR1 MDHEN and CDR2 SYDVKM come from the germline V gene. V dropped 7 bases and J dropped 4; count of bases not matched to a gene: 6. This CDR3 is CASNSQGSYGYTF. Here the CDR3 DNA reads TGTGCCAGCAACTCACAGGGGAGCTATGGCTACACCTTC.

DNA of the CDR3: TGTGCCAGTACTCTAGCGGGAGTCGATGAGCAGTTCTTC. Amino acids: CASTLAGVDEQFF. This rearrangement joins TRBV19 to TRBJ2-1; 10 bases are shared with TRBD2. V was pared by 7 bases and J by 8 bases, with 5 bases of the junction left unmatched. This CDR3 is built from 13 residues. Germline V gives CDR1 LNHDA, CDR2 SQIVND (reference sequence).

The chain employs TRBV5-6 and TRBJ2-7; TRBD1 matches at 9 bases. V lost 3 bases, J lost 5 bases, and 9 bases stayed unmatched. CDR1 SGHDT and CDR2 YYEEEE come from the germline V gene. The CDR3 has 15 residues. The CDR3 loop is CASSSGPRQGDEQYF. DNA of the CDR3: TGTGCCAGCAGCTCCGGACCGCGACAGGGGGACGAGCAGTACTTC.

The chain's CDR3 is CASSLRQATNEKLFF. CDR3 DNA: TGTGCCAGCAGCTTACGACAGGCCACTAATGAAAAACTGTTTTTT. The rearrangement links TRBV7-2 to TRBJ1-4, with a possible D match to TRBD1 (6 bases). The CDR3 is 15 amino acids. V was shortened by 2 bases and J by 2 bases, with 9 bases between the two germline ends. Looked up from germline, CDR1 is SGHTA and CDR2 is FQGNSA. The variable domain in full, with the rest retrieved from reference TRBV7-2 and TRBJ1-4, is GAGVSQSPSNKVTEKGKDVELRCDPISGHTALYWYRQSLGQGLEFLIYFQGNSAPDKSGLPSDRFSAERTGGSVSTLTIQRTQQEDSAVYLCASSLRQATNEKLFFGSGTQLSVL.

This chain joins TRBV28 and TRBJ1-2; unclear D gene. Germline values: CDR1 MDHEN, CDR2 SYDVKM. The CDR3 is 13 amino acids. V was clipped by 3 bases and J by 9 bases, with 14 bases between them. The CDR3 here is CASSFVSHSSYTF. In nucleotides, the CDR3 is TGTGCCAGCAGTTTCGTGAGCCACTCTAGCTACACCTTC.

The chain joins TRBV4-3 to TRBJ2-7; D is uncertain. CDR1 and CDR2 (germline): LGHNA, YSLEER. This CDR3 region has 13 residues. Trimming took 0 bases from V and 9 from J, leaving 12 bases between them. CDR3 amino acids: CASSQEGRAGQYF. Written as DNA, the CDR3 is TGCGCCAGCAGCCAAGAGGGTCGCGCAGGGCAGTACTTC.

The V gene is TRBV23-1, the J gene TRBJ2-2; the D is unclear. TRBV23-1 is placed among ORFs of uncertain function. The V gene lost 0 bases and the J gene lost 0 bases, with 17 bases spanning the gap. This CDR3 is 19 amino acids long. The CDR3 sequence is CASSQSSLARQPNTGELFF. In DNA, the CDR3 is TGCGCCAGCAGTCAATCTTCGCTGGCGAGGCAGCCGAACACCGGGGAGCTGTTTTTT.

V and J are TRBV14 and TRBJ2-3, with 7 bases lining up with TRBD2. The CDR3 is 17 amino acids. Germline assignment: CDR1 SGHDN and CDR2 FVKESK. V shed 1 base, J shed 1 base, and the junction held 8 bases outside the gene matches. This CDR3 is CASSQVAGGRGTDTQYF. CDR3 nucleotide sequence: TGTGCCAGCAGCCAAGTGGCTGGCGGGAGAGGCACAGATACGCAGTATTTT.

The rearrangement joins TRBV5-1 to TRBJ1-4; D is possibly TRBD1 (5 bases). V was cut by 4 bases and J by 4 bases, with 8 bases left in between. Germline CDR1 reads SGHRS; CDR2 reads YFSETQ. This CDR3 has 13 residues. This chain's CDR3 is CASSVGLNEKLFF. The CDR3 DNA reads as TGCGCCAGCAGCGTGGGACTTAATGAAAAACTGTTTTTT.

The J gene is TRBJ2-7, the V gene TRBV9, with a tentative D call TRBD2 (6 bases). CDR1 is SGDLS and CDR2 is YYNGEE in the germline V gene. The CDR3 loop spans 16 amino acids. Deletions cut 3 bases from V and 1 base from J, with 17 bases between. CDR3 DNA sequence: TGTGCCAGCAGCGCCGCTCGACAGCGGGCTTCCTACGAGCAGTACTTC. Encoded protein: CASSAARQRASYEQYF. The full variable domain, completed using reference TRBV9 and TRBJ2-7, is DSGVTQTPKHLITATGQRVTLRCSPRSGDLSVYWYQQSLDQGLQFLIQYYNGEERAKGNILERFSAQQFPDLHSELNLSSLELGDSALYFCASSAARQRASYEQYFGPGTRLTVT.

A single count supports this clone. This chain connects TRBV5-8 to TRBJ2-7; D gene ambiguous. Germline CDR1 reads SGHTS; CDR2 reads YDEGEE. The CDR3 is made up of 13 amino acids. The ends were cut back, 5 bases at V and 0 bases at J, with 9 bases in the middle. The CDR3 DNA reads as TGTGCCAGCAGTCTGATGAGCTCCTACGAGCAGTACTTC. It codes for CASSLMSSYEQYF.

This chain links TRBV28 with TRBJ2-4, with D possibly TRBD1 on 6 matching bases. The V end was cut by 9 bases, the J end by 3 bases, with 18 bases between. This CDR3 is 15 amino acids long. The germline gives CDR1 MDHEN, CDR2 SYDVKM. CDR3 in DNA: TGTGCCAGTACCGGACAGAACCCACGCAAAAACATTCAGTACTTC. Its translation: CASTGQNPRKNIQYF.